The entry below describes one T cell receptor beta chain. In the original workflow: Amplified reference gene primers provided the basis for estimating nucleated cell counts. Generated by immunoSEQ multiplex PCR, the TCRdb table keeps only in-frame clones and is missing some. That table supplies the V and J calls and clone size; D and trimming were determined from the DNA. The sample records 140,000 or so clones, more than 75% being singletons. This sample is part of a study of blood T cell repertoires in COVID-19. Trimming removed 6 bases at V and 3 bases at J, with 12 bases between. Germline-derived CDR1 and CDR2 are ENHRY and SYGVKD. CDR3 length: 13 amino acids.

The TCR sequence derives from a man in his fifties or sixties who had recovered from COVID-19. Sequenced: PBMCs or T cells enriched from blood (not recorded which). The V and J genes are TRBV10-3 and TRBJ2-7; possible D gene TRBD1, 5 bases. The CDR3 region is CAIRPTEYYEQYF. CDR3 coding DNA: TGTGCCATCAGGCCGACAGAATACTACGAGCAGTACTTC.